This record concerns one T cell receptor (beta chain) sequence. Original processing notes: Amplification with reference gene primers provided the estimates of nucleated cell counts. Assay: immunoSEQ multiplex PCR; the TCRdb copy retains only in-frame clones and omits some. V, J and clone size are taken as reported in that table, and D and trimming were inferred from the DNA itself. Of 100,000 to 150,000 clones listed, about 80% were seen once; the top ten hold around 4%. CDR1 and CDR2 from the germline V gene are SGHVS and FQNEAQ. J was trimmed by 2 bases and V by 4 bases; bases with no gene match: 11. The CDR3 contains 16 residues. The data belong to a study of blood T cell repertoires in COVID-19. Study background: Samples taken during acute and convalescent COVID-19 were collected in the United States, Italy and Spain. Nucleic acid was either cDNA or gDNA, and it came from T cells, B-cell-depleted T cells, or PBMCs.

The sequenced material came from peripheral blood. This sequence was found in a woman between 45 and 60 years old with acute or convalescent COVID-19. This chain joins TRBV7-8 and TRBJ2-7; 7 nucleotides align to TRBD1. The CDR3 DNA reads TGTGCCAGCAGCTCCCAAAGGGCAGGACAGGCCTACGAGCAGTACTTC. Amino acids: CASSSQRAGQAYEQYF.